Presented here are 19 T cell receptor beta chains from one specimen sequenced in a study of blood T cell repertoires in COVID-19 (dated by TCRdb to 2019 to 2021). The library came from the immunoSEQ multiplex PCR assay. Held by TCRdb, this immuneACCESS table contains in-frame sequences only and omits some clones. Under half of the omission traces to an unresolved V gene where checked; the cause of the rest is unknown. This sample has some 400,000 clones in its table, and around 87% of those were observed once. Clones ranked in the top ten supply approximately 1.2% of the sample. What was sequenced was PBMCs or T cells enriched from blood (not recorded which). The origin of the receptors is a man aged 30 to 39 who had recovered from COVID-19.

This clone was recorded once. This chain joins TRBV29-1 and TRBJ2-7; 10 nucleotides match TRBD2. The CDR3 loop spans 16 amino acids. CDR1 and CDR2 (germline): SQVTM, ANQGSEA. The V segment lost 6 bases and the J segment 6 bases; nucleotides outside the gene matches: 17. The CDR3 DNA follows: TGCAGCGTCGAGTCACCAAGCGGGGGGGCCTTGACCGAGCAGTACTTC. Protein product: CSVESPSGGALTEQYF.

V and J are TRBV9 and TRBJ2-3; 9 positions match TRBD2. J lost 5 bases, V lost 2 bases, and 6 bases had no gene match. CDR1 and CDR2 from the germline V gene are SGDLS and YYNGEE. The CDR3 runs to 15 residues. CDR3 nucleotide sequence: TGTGCCAGCAGCGTCGGGCGGGGGGGGAAAGATACGCAGTATTTT. Its translation is CASSVGRGGKDTQYF.

The chain carries TRBV19 and TRBJ1-5, with no clear D. V lost 2 bases, J lost 3 bases, and 11 bases lay in between. This CDR3 region has 15 residues. The germline gives CDR1 LNHDA, CDR2 SQIVND (reference sequence). The CDR3 loop reads CASSITAVTNQPQHF. The DNA for the CDR3 is TGTGCCAGTAGTATAACAGCTGTCACCAATCAGCCCCAGCATTTT.

The sample holds one count of this clone. V and J are TRBV13 and TRBJ1-1; TRBD1 might be the D (6 bases). Per germline, CDR1 PRHDT and CDR2 FYEKMQ (reference sequence). The CDR3 is 16 amino acids. Trimming cost V 5 bases and J 10 bases, with 26 bases left between them. The CDR3 nucleotides are TGTGCCAGCAGCCAAGGGGGTAGGGAAATCGACCGAGGAGCTTTCTTT. The encoded protein is CASSQGGREIDRGAFF.

The rearrangement joins TRBV7-9 to TRBJ1-5; D ambiguous. The CDR3 has 16 amino acids. With 1 base removed from V and 3 bases from J, the gap between germline ends came to 13 bases. CDR1 SEHNR and CDR2 FQNEAQ come from the germline V gene (reference sequence). The CDR3 nucleotides read TGTGCCAGCAGCTTAGGAGCCGGGAGCTACAATCAGCCCCAGCATTTT. As protein: CASSLGAGSYNQPQHF.

V and J are TRBV9 and TRBJ2-2; 8 nucleotides align to TRBD2. V was clipped by 7 bases and J by 6 bases; unmatched bases: 2. The germline CDR1 and CDR2 sequences are SGDLS and YYNGEE. This CDR3 region has 12 residues. CDR3 sequence reads: CASDSGAGELFF. The CDR3 bases are TGTGCCAGCGATAGCGGGGCCGGGGAGCTGTTTTTT.

J is TRBJ1-4 and V is TRBV10-1; maybe TRBD1 (6 bases). This CDR3 spans 15 amino acids. Trimming left V 6 bases short and J 3 bases short, with 14 bases between. From germline, CDR1 is WNHNN and CDR2 SYGVQD (reference sequence). CDR3: CASRPGQSPNEKLFF. CDR3 in DNA: TGCGCCAGCAGACCCGGACAGAGTCCTAATGAAAAACTGTTTTTT.

This clone was seen once. This sequence joins TRBV6-5 and TRBJ1-2; perhaps TRBD1 as D (6 bases). The CDR3 has 11 amino acids. CDR1 is MNHEY, CDR2 SVGAGI, per germline. Trimming removed 7 bases at V and 8 bases at J, with 11 bases between. In nucleotides, the CDR3 is TGTGCCAGCACACAGGGAAGAGGCTACACCTTC. Translation: CASTQGRGYTF.

The rearrangement links TRBV18 to TRBJ1-2; 8 nucleotides line up with TRBD1. CDR3 length: 16 residues. The V gene end was trimmed by 3 bases and the J gene end by 0 bases; junction bases not matched to a gene: 6. Germline loops: CDR1 KGHSH, CDR2 LQKENI. The CDR3 reads CASSPRGQGANYGYTF. CDR3 bases: TGTGCCAGCTCACCCAGAGGACAGGGAGCTAACTATGGCTACACCTTC.

The chain combines TRBV19 with TRBJ2-1; perhaps TRBD2 as D (7 bases). Trimming cost V 0 bases and J 4 bases, with 13 bases left between them. CDR1 is LNHDA, CDR2 SQIVND, per germline (reference sequence). The CDR3 totals 16 residues. The CDR3 nucleotides are TGTGCCAGTAGTATAGATTTGGGGGGGCGGTACAATGAGCAGTTCTTC. It codes for CASSIDLGGRYNEQFF. Full variable domain (missing parts from reference TRBV19 and TRBJ2-1): DGGITQSPKYLFRKEGQNVTLSCEQNLNHDAMYWYRQDPGQGLRLIYYSQIVNDFQKGDIAEGYSVSREKKESFPLTVTSAQKNPTAFYLCASSIDLGGRYNEQFFGPGTRLTVL.

The chain is built from TRBV5-5 and TRBJ2-7, with D perhaps TRBD1 (7 bases). Trimming stripped 0 bases from V and 4 bases from J, with 14 bases between. The CDR3 spans 15 residues. Germline-derived CDR1 and CDR2 are SGHKS and YYEKEE (reference sequence). The CDR3: CASSLADREVYEQYF. The CDR3 bases are TGTGCCAGCAGCTTGGCAGACAGGGAGGTGTACGAGCAGTACTTC.

The chain links TRBV19 to TRBJ1-1; D might be TRBD1 (5 bases). Trimming cost V 7 bases and J 7 bases, with 7 bases left between them. The CDR3 covers 10 residues. Per the germline V gene, CDR1 is LNHDA and CDR2 is SQIVND (reference sequence). The CDR3 nucleotides are TGTGCCAGTACCGGGGGTGAAGCTTTCTTT. This encodes CASTGGEAFF.

CDR3 region: CASTSREGPYEQYF. CDR3 DNA: TGTGCCAGCACCTCTCGGGAGGGCCCCTACGAGCAGTACTTC. The rearrangement joins TRBV7-2 to TRBJ2-7, with 8 bases aligning to TRBD2. The CDR3 covers 14 residues. Germline values: CDR1 SGHTA, CDR2 FQGNSA. The J segment lost 2 bases and the V segment lost 7 bases, leaving 7 bases of the junction unmatched.

This clone was found many times. This sequence joins TRBV23-1 and TRBJ1-6, with TRBD1 matching over 7 bases. TRBV23-1 is reported as an ORF; its role is uncertain. The CDR3 is made up of 20 amino acids. V lost 3 bases and J lost 7; bases outside the gene matches: 21. CDR3 sequence reads: CASSHDSITRTGGKNSPLHF. The CDR3 DNA follows: TGCGCCAGCAGTCACGATTCGATCACCAGGACAGGAGGTAAAAATTCACCCCTCCACTTT.

CDR3 sequence reads: CASKNSGGFYEQYF. The CDR3 coding sequence is TGTGCCAGCAAAAACTCGGGAGGATTCTACGAGCAGTACTTC. The chain combines TRBV27 with TRBJ2-7; 7 bases are a match to TRBD2. The CDR3 has 14 residues. In germline, CDR1 is MNHEY, CDR2 SMNVEV (reference sequence). V was clipped by 7 bases and J by 3 bases; unmatched bases: 9.

This clone was seen a few times. The CDR3 protein is CASRETDYGYTF. The CDR3, as DNA: TGCGCCAGCAGGGAGACAGACTATGGCTACACCTTC. This rearrangement joins TRBV5-1 to TRBJ1-2; a weak D match, TRBD1 (5 bases). The CDR3 loop spans 12 amino acids. V was trimmed by 5 bases and J by 3 bases, leaving 8 bases between them. Germline loops: CDR1 SGHRS, CDR2 YFSETQ.

Only a few counts were recorded for this clone. J is TRBJ2-6 and V is TRBV5-4, with D tentatively TRBD1 (6 bases). Germline CDR1 SGHNT, CDR2 YYREEE (reference sequence). This CDR3 has 15 residues. Trimming removed 4 bases at V and 2 bases at J, with 10 bases between. CDR3 nucleotide sequence: TGTGCCAGCAGCCAAGGGGGTCCTGGGGCCAACGTCCTGACTTTC. Translated: CASSQGGPGANVLTF.

J is TRBJ2-7 and V is TRBV5-8; D is possibly TRBD1 (6 bases). This CDR3 comprises 13 residues. V was cut by 3 bases and J by 2 bases, with 9 bases left in between. Germline V gene data show CDR1 as SGHTS and CDR2 as YDEGEE. The CDR3 bases are TGTGCCAGCAGCTATACAGGGACCTACGAGCAGTACTTC. Its protein is CASSYTGTYEQYF.

This sequence joins TRBV14 and TRBJ1-4; the D gene is possibly TRBD1 (6 bases). CDR3 length: 13 amino acids. The germline gives CDR1 SGHDN, CDR2 FVKESK. The V gene lost 0 bases and the J gene lost 11 bases, with 10 bases spanning the gap. CDR3 in DNA: TGTGCCAGCAGCCAAGACCAGGGGAAGAAACTGTTTTTT. This sequence encodes CASSQDQGKKLFF.